The T cell receptor (beta chain) described here comes from a study of T cells after yellow fever vaccination. This CDR3 comprises 16 residues. J was trimmed by 5 bases and V by 6 bases; bases with no gene match: 12. Findings and caveats of the study: Most clones from primary vaccination resurfaced after the booster (nearly 97% CD4, more than 75% CD8). Among all clonotypes, a small share was observed in both CD4 and CD8 compartments.

For this clonotype: Its antigen is undetermined.

Using its own MiXCR run on the 5' RACE reads, TCRdb lists one record per CDR3 protein. The sample consists of just under 600,000 distinct CDR3 sequences, approximately 13% of them appearing once. This chain joins TRBV12-3 or TRBV12-4 and TRBJ2-1; 8 bases map to TRBD2. The source material was PBMCs, sampled on the day of the yellow fever booster vaccination. The sequence came from a man aged 25 to 40 who received the YFV17D yellow fever vaccine. Here the CDR3 DNA reads TGTGCCAGCAGCCGGGGAGCGGGAGAGGTCGACAATGAGCAGTTCTTC. This gives the protein CASSRGAGEVDNEQFF.